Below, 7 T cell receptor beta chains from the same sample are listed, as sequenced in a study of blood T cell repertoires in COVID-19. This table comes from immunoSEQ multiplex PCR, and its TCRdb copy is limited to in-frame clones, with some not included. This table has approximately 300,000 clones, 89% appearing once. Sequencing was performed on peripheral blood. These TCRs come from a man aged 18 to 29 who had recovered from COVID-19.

CDR3 bases: TGTGCCAGCAGTTACTCCCGGGAGAGCTCCTACAATGAGCAGTTCTTC. Translation gives CASSYSRESSYNEQFF. The chain is built from TRBV6-5 and TRBJ2-1, with D possibly being TRBD2 (6 bases). Per the germline V gene, CDR1 is MNHEY and CDR2 is SVGAGI. With 0 bases removed from V and 0 bases from J, the gap between germline ends came to 9 bases. CDR3 length: 16 amino acids.

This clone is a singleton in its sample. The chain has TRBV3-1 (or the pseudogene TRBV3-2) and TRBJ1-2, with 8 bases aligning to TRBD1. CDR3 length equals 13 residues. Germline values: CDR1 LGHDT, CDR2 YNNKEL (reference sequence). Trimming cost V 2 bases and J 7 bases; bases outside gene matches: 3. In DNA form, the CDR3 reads TGTGCCAGCAGCCAAAATACAGGGGGTGGCTACACCTTC. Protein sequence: CASSQNTGGGYTF.

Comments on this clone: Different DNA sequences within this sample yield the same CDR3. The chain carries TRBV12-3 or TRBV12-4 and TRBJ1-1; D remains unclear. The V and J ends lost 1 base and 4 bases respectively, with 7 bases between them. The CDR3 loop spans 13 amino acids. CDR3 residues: CASSLGGGTEAFF. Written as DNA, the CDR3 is TGTGCCAGCAGTTTAGGGGGAGGCACTGAAGCTTTCTTT.

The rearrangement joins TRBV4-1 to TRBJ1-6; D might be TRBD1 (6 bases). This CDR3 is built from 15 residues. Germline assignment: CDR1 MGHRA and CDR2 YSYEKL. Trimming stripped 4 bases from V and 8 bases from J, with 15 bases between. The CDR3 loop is CASSLYRERDSPLHF. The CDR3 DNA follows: TGCGCCAGCAGCCTCTACAGGGAGAGGGATTCACCCCTCCACTTT.

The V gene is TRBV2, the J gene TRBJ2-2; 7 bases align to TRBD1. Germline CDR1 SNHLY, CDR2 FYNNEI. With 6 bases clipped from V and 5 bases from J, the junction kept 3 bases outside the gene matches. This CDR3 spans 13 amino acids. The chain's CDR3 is CASSSQGTGELFF. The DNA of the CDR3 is TGTGCCAGCAGCTCACAGGGGACCGGGGAGCTGTTTTTT. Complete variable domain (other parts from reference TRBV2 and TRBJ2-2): EPEVTQTPSHQVTQMGQEVILRCVPISNHLYFYWYRQILGQKVEFLVSFYNNEISEKSEIFDDQFSVERPDGSNFTLKIRSTKLEDSAMYFCASSSQGTGELFFGEGSRLTVL.

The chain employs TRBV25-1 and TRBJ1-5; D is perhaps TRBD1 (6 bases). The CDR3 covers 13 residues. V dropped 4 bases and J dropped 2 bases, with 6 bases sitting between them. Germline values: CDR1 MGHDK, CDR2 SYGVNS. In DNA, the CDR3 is TGTGCCAGCAGTGGACAGGGCAATCAGCCCCAGCATTTT. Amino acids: CASSGQGNQPQHF.

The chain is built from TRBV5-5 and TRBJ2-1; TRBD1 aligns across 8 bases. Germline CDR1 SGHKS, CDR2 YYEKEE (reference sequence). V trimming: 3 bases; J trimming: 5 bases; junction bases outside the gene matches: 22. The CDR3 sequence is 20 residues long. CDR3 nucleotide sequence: TGTGCCAGCAGCTCTCAAACCGGGACAGGCCATATTGGGGGGCACAATGAGCAGTTCTTC. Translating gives CASSSQTGTGHIGGHNEQFF. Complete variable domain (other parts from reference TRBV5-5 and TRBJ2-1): DAGVTQSPTHLIKTRGQQVTLRCSPISGHKSVSWYQQVLGQGPQFIFQYYEKEERGRGNFPDRFSARQFPNYSSELNVNALLLGDSALYLCASSSQTGTGHIGGHNEQFFGPGTRLTVL.